A single sample is the source of the 27 T cell receptor beta chains below, sequenced in a study of cytomegalovirus exposure and HLA in healthy donors. 13 Jbeta primers and 60 Vbeta primers were used for the PCR. Libraries were prepared by immunoSEQ multiplex PCR; TCRdb keeps only in-frame clonotypes and omits some of them. The sample consists of about 200,000 clones, about 70% of them appearing once. Sample: PBMCs. All receptors derive from a woman aged 25 to 39 in good health and CMV-seronegative.

This chain links TRBV14 with TRBJ2-1; the match to TRBD2 covers 8 bases. The ends lost 3 bases at V and 4 bases at J; junction bases unmatched: 8. Germline V CDR1 and CDR2: SGHDN, FVKESK. The CDR3 has 16 residues. CDR3 sequence reads: CASSQREARAYNEQFF. In DNA, the CDR3 is TGTGCCAGCAGCCAGCGGGAGGCGAGGGCTTACAATGAGCAGTTCTTC.

CDR3 DNA: TGTGCCAGTATGGTTTCGGGACTAGCGTATTACAATGAGCAGTTCTTC. Its translation is CASMVSGLAYYNEQFF. V and J are TRBV19 and TRBJ2-1; 10 positions agree with TRBD2. The trim removed 7 bases at V and 4 bases at J, leaving 10 bases unmatched. This CDR3 spans 16 amino acids. Germline loops: CDR1 LNHDA, CDR2 SQIVND (reference sequence).

This sequence joins TRBV5-1 and TRBJ1-6; unclear D gene. The CDR3 is 14 residues long. Germline CDR1 SGHRS, CDR2 YFSETQ. V lost 0 bases, J lost 3 bases, and 4 bases lay in between. CDR3 sequence reads: CASSLDYYNSPLHF. In nucleotides, the CDR3 is TGCGCCAGCAGCTTGGACTACTATAATTCACCCCTCCACTTT.

V is TRBV6-1 and J is TRBJ1-6; 7 bases align to TRBD1. The CDR3 sequence is 13 residues long. J lost 10 bases, V lost 8 bases, and 8 bases had no gene match. The germline gives CDR1 MNHNS, CDR2 SASEGT. The DNA of the CDR3 is TGTGCCAGCCATAGACAGGGTCCGTCACCCCTCCACTTT. It is translated as CASHRQGPSPLHF.

The V call is TRBV5-1, the J call TRBJ2-1; TRBD2 aligns across 11 bases. This CDR3 has 18 residues. After removal of 2 bases from V and 7 bases from J, the junction contained 14 bases not matched to a gene. In germline, CDR1 is SGHRS, CDR2 YFSETQ. CDR3 nucleotide sequence: TGCGCCAGCAGCTTAAGACTAGCGGGGCAATCTACCGGAAATGAGCAGTTCTTC. This sequence encodes CASSLRLAGQSTGNEQFF.

V is TRBV7-9 and J is TRBJ2-1; TRBD2 matches 10 bases. V shed 3 bases and J 2 bases; nucleotides not matched to a gene: 1. Germline V gives CDR1 SEHNR, CDR2 FQNEAQ (reference sequence). CDR3 length: 15 residues. The CDR3 spells CASSLSGRAYNEQFF. DNA for the CDR3: TGTGCCAGCAGCTTGAGCGGGAGGGCCTACAATGAGCAGTTCTTC.

This rearrangement joins TRBV5-6 to TRBJ1-2; possible D gene TRBD1, 6 bases. This CDR3 has 16 residues. Per germline, CDR1 SGHDT and CDR2 YYEEEE. Trimming shortened V by 0 bases and J by 3 bases, and 15 bases separated the two germline ends. The chain's CDR3 is CASSLVGQGSDYGYTF. CDR3 in DNA: TGTGCCAGCAGCTTGGTGGGGCAGGGGTCGGACTATGGCTACACCTTC. Variable domain in full (rest from reference TRBV5-6 and TRBJ1-2): DAGVTQSPTHLIKTRGQQVTLRCSPKSGHDTVSWYQQALGQGPQFIFQYYEEEERQRGNFPDRFSGHQFPNYSSELNVNALLLGDSALYLCASSLVGQGSDYGYTFGSGTRLTVV.

V is TRBV19 and J is TRBJ1-1; 7 positions match TRBD1. Germline V CDR1 and CDR2: LNHDA, SQIVND (reference sequence). The CDR3 covers 15 residues. Trimming at V came to 4 bases and at J to 5 bases, leaving 10 bases not matched to a gene. CDR3 sequence reads: CASSTSGETGTEAFF. CDR3 coding DNA: TGTGCCAGTAGTACCTCCGGGGAGACAGGGACTGAAGCTTTCTTT.

The J gene is TRBJ1-2, the V gene TRBV6-4; tentative D call: TRBD1 (5 bases). The CDR3 sequence is 15 residues long. Trimming left V 2 bases short and J 0 bases short, with 10 bases between. Per the germline V gene, CDR1 is MRHNA and CDR2 is SNTAGT. Here the CDR3 DNA reads TGTGCCAGCAGTGACGGGGGGGACTCTAACTATGGCTACACCTTC. Translation gives CASSDGGDSNYGYTF.

The chain couples TRBV4-1 to TRBJ1-2, with 10 bases identical to TRBD1. Germline CDR1 reads MGHRA; CDR2 reads YSYEKL. This CDR3 has 18 residues. With 2 bases clipped from V and 3 bases from J, the junction kept 12 bases outside the gene matches. In nucleotides, the CDR3 is TGCGCCAGCAGCCAACCGGGACAGGGGCCACCGACTCACTATGGCTACACCTTC. Protein product: CASSQPGQGPPTHYGYTF.

CDR3 nucleotide sequence: TGTGCCAGCAGCTCCTACCGGGGGAGTAGATCCTACGAGCAGTACTTC. As protein: CASSSYRGSRSYEQYF. The chain employs TRBV11-1 and TRBJ2-7, with D possibly matching TRBD2 (6 bases). The germline V gene has CDR1 SGHAT and CDR2 FQDESV (reference sequence). V lost 4 bases and J lost 1, with 17 bases in between. The CDR3 length is 16 residues.

V usage is TRBV7-2 and J usage is TRBJ2-5, with TRBD1 identical over 8 bases. The germline CDR1 and CDR2 sequences are SGHTA and FQGNSA. J lost 5 bases, V lost 3 bases, and 5 bases had no gene match. This CDR3 has 14 residues. DNA for the CDR3: TGTGCCAGCAGCTTTGCAGGGGGCGGGGAGACCCAGTACTTC. Translation gives CASSFAGGGETQYF.

Only a few counts were recorded for this clone. The gene calls are TRBV19 and TRBJ2-1, with D possibly matching TRBD1 (6 bases). The germline gives CDR1 LNHDA, CDR2 SQIVND (reference sequence). V was pared by 4 bases and J by 4 bases, with 11 bases between. The CDR3 covers 14 residues. CDR3 in DNA: TGTGCCAGTAGTACCCCAGGGGCTTACAATGAGCAGTTCTTC. Translating gives CASSTPGAYNEQFF.

J is TRBJ2-3 and V is TRBV9, with TRBD2 matching over 7 bases. V was clipped by 0 bases and J by 0 bases; unmatched bases: 10. Germline V gene lookup returns CDR1 SGDLS and CDR2 YYNGEE. The CDR3 consists of 18 residues. The CDR3 region is CASSVESGAGVSTDTQYF. CDR3 in DNA: TGTGCCAGCAGCGTAGAGAGTGGGGCGGGGGTAAGCACAGATACGCAGTATTTT.

The rearrangement joins TRBV21-1 to TRBJ2-5; the table calls TRBD1, which could not be checked here. The DNA end favors TRBJ2-7, so the J call may be wrong. TRBV21-1 is labeled a pseudogene. The CDR3 length is 17 residues. The CDR3 coding sequence is TGTGCCAGCAGCAATGGCAGGGGTCCACGATGCGTCTACGAGCAGTACTTC. Translation: CASSNGRGPRCVYEQYF.

This clone was counted a few times. The rearrangement links TRBV27 to TRBJ1-5, with D possibly matching TRBD1 (6 bases). The CDR3 is 16 amino acids. Germline CDR1 MNHEY, CDR2 SMNVEV (reference sequence). V dropped 6 bases and J dropped 7 bases, with 22 bases sitting between them. CDR3 in amino acids: CASSQKAGGARQPQHF. DNA for the CDR3: TGTGCCAGCAGCCAAAAAGCGGGGGGGGCAAGGCAGCCCCAGCATTTT.

The CDR3 region has the DNA TGTGCCAGCAGCTTAGACAGGGCTGGAAACACCATATATTTT. Its protein product is CASSLDRAGNTIYF. The chain couples TRBV7-2 to TRBJ1-3; a weak D match, TRBD1 (6 bases). The CDR3 spans 14 residues. The V end was cut by 1 base, the J end by 2 bases, with 6 bases between. CDR1 SGHTA and CDR2 FQGNSA come from the germline V gene.

The rearrangement joins TRBV27 to TRBJ2-7, with 12 nucleotides matching TRBD2. The CDR3 totals 15 residues. Losses at the gene ends were 5 bases for V and 3 bases for J; bases not matched to a gene: 5. CDR1 MNHEY and CDR2 SMNVEV come from the germline V gene (reference sequence). The CDR3 reads CASSPRTSGIYEQYF. DNA for the CDR3: TGTGCCAGCAGTCCCCGGACTAGCGGGATCTACGAGCAGTACTTC.

This chain connects TRBV4-2 to TRBJ2-3; tentatively, D is TRBD2 (6 bases). The CDR3 spans 16 residues. With 1 base removed from V and 2 bases from J, the gap between germline ends came to 13 bases. Germline lookup yields CDR1 LGHNA and CDR2 YNFKEQ. The CDR3 reads CASSQGSSGVTDTQYF. CDR3 nucleotides: TGTGCCAGCAGCCAAGGTTCTTCGGGAGTCACAGATACGCAGTATTTT.

V and J are TRBV5-4 and TRBJ2-5; TRBD1 aligns across 9 bases. J gave up 5 bases and V 4 bases, and 15 bases lay outside the gene matches. The germline V gene encodes CDR1 SGHNT and CDR2 YYREEE (reference sequence). This CDR3 comprises 17 residues. DNA of the CDR3: TGTGCCAGCAGCCCCCCCAACCGGGACAGGGTTCCGGAGACCCAGTACTTC. It codes for CASSPPNRDRVPETQYF.

The CDR3 DNA follows: TGCAGCGTTGACAGGGGCGCCGAGCAGTACTTC. Protein: CSVDRGAEQYF. The chain carries TRBV29-1 and TRBJ2-7, with D possibly being TRBD1 (6 bases). CDR1 SQVTM and CDR2 ANQGSEA come from the germline V gene. Trimming pared 3 bases from V and 6 bases from J, leaving 9 bases between. The CDR3 covers 11 residues.

Details on this clone: The junction does not match germline at one end; this may be a read error. The chain links TRBV18 to TRBJ2-5; 8 nucleotides align to TRBD1. Germline assignment: CDR1 KGHSH and CDR2 LQKENI. The CDR3 is 12 residues long. The CDR3, as DNA: TGTGCCAGCTCGAAAGACAGGGGACCGATCCACTTC. It is translated as CASSKDRGPIHF.

This rearrangement joins TRBV4-2 to TRBJ2-7; 8 bases line up with TRBD1. The ends lost 4 bases at V and 2 bases at J; junction bases unmatched: 7. CDR3 size: 15 residues. Germline V lookup: CDR1 LGHNA, CDR2 YNFKEQ. In DNA form, the CDR3 reads TGTGCCAGCAGCCCCCATACGGGACAGGCCTACGAGCAGTACTTC. Amino acid sequence: CASSPHTGQAYEQYF.

A word on this clone: An end of the junction differs from the germline gene, which may be a read error. This chain links TRBV7-8 with TRBJ2-1, with TRBD2 identical over 11 bases. The CDR3 contains 15 residues. Per the germline V gene, CDR1 is SGHVS and CDR2 is FQNEAQ. The CDR3, as DNA: TGTGCCAGCAGCCTAGCGGGGGGAAACTACAATGAGCAGTTCTTC. Protein: CASSLAGGNYNEQFF. Combining the CDR3 with reference TRBV7-8 and TRBJ2-1 gives the whole variable domain GAGVSQSPRYKVAKRGQDVALRCDPISGHVSLFWYQQALGQGPEFLTYFQNEAQLDKSGLPSDRFFAERPEGSVSTLKIQRTQQEDSAVYLCASSLAGGNYNEQFFGPGTRLTVL.

This clone was recorded only once. The V gene is TRBV7-9, the J gene TRBJ2-1, with D perhaps TRBD2 (5 bases). The CDR3 is 14 amino acids. V gave up 0 bases and J gave up 4 bases, with 7 bases separating them. Per the germline V gene, CDR1 is SEHNR and CDR2 is FQNEAQ (reference sequence). The chain's CDR3 is CASSLAGAYNEQFF. The CDR3 bases are TGTGCCAGCAGCTTAGCGGGAGCGTACAATGAGCAGTTCTTC.

The chain has TRBV5-1 and TRBJ1-2; TRBD1 agrees at 8 bases. The V segment lost 4 bases and the J segment 1 base; nucleotides outside the gene matches: 12. The germline gives CDR1 SGHRS, CDR2 YFSETQ. This CDR3 spans 17 amino acids. This CDR3 is CASSKLGQGLLNYGYTF. The CDR3 DNA is TGCGCCAGCAGCAAGCTAGGACAGGGACTTCTTAACTATGGCTACACCTTC. Together with reference TRBV5-1 and TRBJ1-2, the CDR3 gives the full variable domain: KAGVTQTPRYLIKTRGQQVTLSCSPISGHRSVSWYQQTPGQGLQFLFEYFSETQRNKGNFPGRFSGRQFSNSRSEMNVSTLELGDSALYLCASSKLGQGLLNYGYTFGSGTRLTVV.

This chain joins TRBV9 and TRBJ2-3; tentative D call: TRBD2 (5 bases). V dropped 6 bases and J dropped 0 bases, with 14 bases sitting between them. The CDR3 extends over 15 amino acids. The germline V gene encodes CDR1 SGDLS and CDR2 YYNGEE. CDR3 nucleotides: TGTGCCAGCAACGGGAAAGCGCGCAGCACAGATACGCAGTATTTT. Translated, it gives CASNGKARSTDTQYF.